This T cell receptor beta chain was captured by sequencing in a study of T-cell memory formation after mild COVID-19. TCRdb re-called the 5' RACE reads with MiXCR, one entry per CDR3 protein. The sample lists roughly 580,000 distinct CDR3 sequences, more than 15% seen once, with 12% in the top ten. This clonotype occurred a few times. Antigen specificity is unknown. The length of the CDR3 is 17 residues. Trimming shortened V by 6 bases and J by 0 bases, and 18 bases separated the two germline ends. Per germline, CDR1 MNHEY and CDR2 SVGEGT. Study-wide results and caveats: Day 15 to 85 contracting clones showed balanced CD4/CD8; later expanders leaned CD4+. In second-wave clones peaking day 37, SARS-CoV-2 specificity remained unconfirmed.

The chain couples TRBV6-2 or TRBV6-3 to TRBJ2-1; D could derive from TRBD1 or TRBD2 (6 bases each). The sequencing sample was made of PBMCs or a T cell subset sorted from them (not recorded which). This TCR was sampled from an adult woman who had mild COVID-19 (a few samples of this study predate the infection). Cell type and time point are not known. The CDR3 loop is CASSRGGGGFSYNEQFF. CDR3 bases: TGTGCCAGCAGCCGGGGTGGAGGGGGTTTCTCCTACAATGAGCAGTTCTTC.